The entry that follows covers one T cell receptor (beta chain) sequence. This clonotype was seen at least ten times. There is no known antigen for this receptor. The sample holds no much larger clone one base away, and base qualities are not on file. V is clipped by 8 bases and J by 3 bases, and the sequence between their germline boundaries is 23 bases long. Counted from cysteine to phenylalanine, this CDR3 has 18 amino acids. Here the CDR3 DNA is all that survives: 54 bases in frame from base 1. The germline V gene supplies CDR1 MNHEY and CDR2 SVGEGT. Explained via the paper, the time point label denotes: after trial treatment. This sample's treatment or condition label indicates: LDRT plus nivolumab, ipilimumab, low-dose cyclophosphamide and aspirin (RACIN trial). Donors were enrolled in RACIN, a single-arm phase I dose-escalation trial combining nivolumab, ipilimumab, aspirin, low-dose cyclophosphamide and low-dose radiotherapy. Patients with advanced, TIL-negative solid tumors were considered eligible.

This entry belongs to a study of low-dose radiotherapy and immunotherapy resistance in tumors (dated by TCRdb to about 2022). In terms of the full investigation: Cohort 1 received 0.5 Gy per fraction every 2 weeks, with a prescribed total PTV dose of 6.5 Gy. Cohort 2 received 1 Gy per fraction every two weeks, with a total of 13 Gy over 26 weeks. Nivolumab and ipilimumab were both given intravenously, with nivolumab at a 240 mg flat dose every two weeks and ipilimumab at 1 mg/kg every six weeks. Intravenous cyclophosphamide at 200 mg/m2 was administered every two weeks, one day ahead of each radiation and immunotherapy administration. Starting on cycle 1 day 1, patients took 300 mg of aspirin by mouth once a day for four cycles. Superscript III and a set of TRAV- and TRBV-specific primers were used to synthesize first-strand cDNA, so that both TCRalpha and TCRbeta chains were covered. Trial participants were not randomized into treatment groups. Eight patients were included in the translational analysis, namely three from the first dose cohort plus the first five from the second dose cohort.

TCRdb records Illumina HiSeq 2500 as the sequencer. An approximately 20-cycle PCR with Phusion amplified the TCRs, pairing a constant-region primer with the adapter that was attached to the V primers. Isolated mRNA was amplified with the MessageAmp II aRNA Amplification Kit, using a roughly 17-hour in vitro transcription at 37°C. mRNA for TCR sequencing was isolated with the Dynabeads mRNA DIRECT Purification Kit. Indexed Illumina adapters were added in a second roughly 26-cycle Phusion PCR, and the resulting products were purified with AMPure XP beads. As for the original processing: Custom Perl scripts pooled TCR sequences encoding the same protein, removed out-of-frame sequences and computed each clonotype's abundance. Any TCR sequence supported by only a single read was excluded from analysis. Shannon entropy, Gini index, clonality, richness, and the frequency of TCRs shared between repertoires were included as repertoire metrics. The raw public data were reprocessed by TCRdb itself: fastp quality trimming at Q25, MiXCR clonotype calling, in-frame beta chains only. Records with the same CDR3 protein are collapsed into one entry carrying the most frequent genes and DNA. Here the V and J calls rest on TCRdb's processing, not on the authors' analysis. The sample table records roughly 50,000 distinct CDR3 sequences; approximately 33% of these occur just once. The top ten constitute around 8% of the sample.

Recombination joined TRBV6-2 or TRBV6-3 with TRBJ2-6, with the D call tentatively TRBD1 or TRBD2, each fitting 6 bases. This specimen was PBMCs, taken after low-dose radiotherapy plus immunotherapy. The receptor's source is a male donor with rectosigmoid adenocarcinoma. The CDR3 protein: CASGTGRSSIGGANVLTF. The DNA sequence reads TGTGCCAGCGGAACAGGGAGGTCATCAATCGGTGGGGCCAACGTCCTGACTTTC.